This T cell receptor beta chain was profiled in a study of breast tumors, draining lymph nodes, adjacent tissues. This clonotype has a handful of counts. One entry per CDR3 protein results from TCRdb running MiXCR on the multiplex PCR reads. The sample has tens of thousands of distinct CDR3 sequences, approximately 57% seen once. V was trimmed by 4 bases and J by 7 bases, leaving 14 bases between them. The V gene's germline CDR1 is SEHNR and CDR2 FQNEAQ (reference sequence). The CDR3 runs to 14 residues. The receptor was derived from a female donor with breast cancer. Some clones in this sample may be carry-over from other donors' samples. The chain employs TRBV7-9 and TRBJ1-3, with D tentatively TRBD1 (6 bases). Sequenced material: breast tumor tissue. The CDR3 DNA reads as TGTGCCAGCAGCTCTTCCAGACAGGTTAACACCATATATTTT. As protein: CASSSSRQVNTIYF.